One sample yielded the 7 T cell receptor beta chains listed below, sequenced in a study of Tregs in tolerant kidney transplant recipients (dated by TCRdb to the late 2010s). Library prep was done by the immunoSEQ multiplex PCR assay. Here the immuneACCESS table is served through TCRdb, limited to in-frame sequences with V and J called. Missing clones are a known gap in these copies; in checked studies unresolved V genes cover under half, and the rest lacks a known reason. The sample table shows about 46,000 clones, and about 89% are seen once. The ten largest clones take up 0.7% of the sample. Sequenced: Tregs from blood. The receptors shown here come from a human donor in good health.

On this clone: One junction end does not reproduce the germline sequence, and a read error may be involved. The chain employs TRBV29-1 and TRBJ1-2; D is unclear. This CDR3 is 14 amino acids long. The V gene's germline CDR1 is SQVTM and CDR2 ANQGSEA. The CDR3 bases are TGCAGCGCTGAACTTATCACCCGGGGCTATGGCTACACCTTC. Amino acid sequence: CSAELITRGYGYTF.

The chain links TRBV7-8 to TRBJ2-3; D might be TRBD1 (5 bases). Trimming pared 7 bases from V and 0 bases from J, leaving 17 bases between. CDR1 and CDR2 (germline): SGHVS, FQNEAQ. The CDR3 is 16 residues long. The CDR3 nucleotides read TGTGCCAGCACCCCCCTTAGGGGCATCAGCACAGATACGCAGTATTTT. Protein: CASTPLRGISTDTQYF.

The CDR3 region is CASSSRLAGGYEQYF. As DNA, the CDR3 is TGTGCCAGCAGCTCGAGACTAGCGGGGGGGTACGAGCAGTACTTC. The chain recombines TRBV7-2 with TRBJ2-7; 14 bases align to TRBD2. This CDR3 is 15 amino acids long. The V gene end was trimmed by 4 bases and the J gene end by 4 bases; junction bases not matched to a gene: 3. The germline CDR1 and CDR2 sequences are SGHTA and FQGNSA.

This clone showed up just a few times. This chain connects TRBV6-5 to TRBJ1-1, with 8 bases lining up with TRBD1. V lost 2 bases, J lost 2 bases, and 4 bases stayed unmatched. CDR3 size: 15 residues. Germline CDR1 MNHEY, CDR2 SVGAGI. The chain's CDR3 is CASSYTDRANTEAFF. The CDR3 DNA reads TGTGCCAGCAGTTACACGGACAGGGCAAACACTGAAGCTTTCTTT.

In the case of this clone: At one boundary the junction diverges from the germline segment, which might be a read error. The V gene is TRBV7-7, the J gene TRBJ2-5, with a tentative D call TRBD2 (5 bases). The CDR3 consists of 11 residues. Germline V gives CDR1 SSHAT, CDR2 FNYEAQ (reference sequence). CDR3 sequence reads: CASSGGGTQYF. The CDR3 DNA reads TGTGCTAGCAGCGGAGGTGGGACCCAGTACTTC.

The rearrangement joins TRBV19 to TRBJ2-7, with D unresolved. The length of the CDR3 is 16 residues. CDR1 is LNHDA, CDR2 SQIVND, per germline (reference sequence). The V gene lost 4 bases and the J gene lost 0 bases, with 16 bases spanning the gap. CDR3 sequence (DNA): TGTGCCAGTAGTACCCACTTGGTGTATCTCTCCTACGAGCAGTACTTC. Its protein is CASSTHLVYLSYEQYF.

Comments on this clone: The same CDR3 can be traced to other DNA sequences in this sample. J is TRBJ1-2 and V is TRBV21-1. TRBV21-1 is designated a pseudogene. The CDR3 length is 14 residues. This chain's CDR3 is CASSRAPTGVGYTF. The DNA of the CDR3 is TGTGCCAGCAGCAGAGCCCCGACGGGGGTTGGCTACACCTTC.